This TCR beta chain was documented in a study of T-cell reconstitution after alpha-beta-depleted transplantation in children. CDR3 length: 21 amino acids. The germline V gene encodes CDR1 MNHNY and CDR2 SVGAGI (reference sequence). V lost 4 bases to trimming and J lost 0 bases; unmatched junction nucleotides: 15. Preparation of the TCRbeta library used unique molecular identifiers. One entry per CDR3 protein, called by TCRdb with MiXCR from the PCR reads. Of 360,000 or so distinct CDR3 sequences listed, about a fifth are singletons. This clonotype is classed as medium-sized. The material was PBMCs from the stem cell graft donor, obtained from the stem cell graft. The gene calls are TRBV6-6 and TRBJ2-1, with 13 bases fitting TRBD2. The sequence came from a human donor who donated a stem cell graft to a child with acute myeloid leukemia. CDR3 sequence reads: CASSSLTSGRTSADSYNEQFF. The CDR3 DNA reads TGTGCCAGCAGTTCCCTGACTAGCGGGAGGACCTCGGCCGACTCCTACAATGAGCAGTTCTTC.